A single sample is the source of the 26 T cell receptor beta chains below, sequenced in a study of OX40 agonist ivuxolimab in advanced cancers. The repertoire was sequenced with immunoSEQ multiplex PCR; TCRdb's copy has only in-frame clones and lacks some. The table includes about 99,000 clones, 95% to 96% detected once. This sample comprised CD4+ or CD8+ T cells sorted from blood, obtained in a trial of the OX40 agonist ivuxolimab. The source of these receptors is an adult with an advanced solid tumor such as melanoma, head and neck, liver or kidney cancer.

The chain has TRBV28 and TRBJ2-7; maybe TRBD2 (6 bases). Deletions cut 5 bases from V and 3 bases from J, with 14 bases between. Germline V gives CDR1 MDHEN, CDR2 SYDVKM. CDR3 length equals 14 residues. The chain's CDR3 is CASSTGTGIYEQYF. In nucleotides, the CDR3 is TGTGCCAGCAGTACCGGGACTGGGATCTACGAGCAGTACTTC.

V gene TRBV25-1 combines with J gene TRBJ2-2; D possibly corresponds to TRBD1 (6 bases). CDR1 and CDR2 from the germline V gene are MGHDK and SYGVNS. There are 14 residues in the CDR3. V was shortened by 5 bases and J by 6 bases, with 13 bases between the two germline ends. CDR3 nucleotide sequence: TGTGCCAGCAGTCTACAGGGTGGCGCCGGGGAGCTGTTTTTT. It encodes CASSLQGGAGELFF.

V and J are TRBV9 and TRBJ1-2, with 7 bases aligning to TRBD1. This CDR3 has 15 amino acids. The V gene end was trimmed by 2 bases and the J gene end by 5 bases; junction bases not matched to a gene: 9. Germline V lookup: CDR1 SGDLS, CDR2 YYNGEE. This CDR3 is CASSVSMAGGYGYTF. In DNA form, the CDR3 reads TGTGCCAGCAGCGTCAGTATGGCAGGGGGGTATGGCTACACCTTC.

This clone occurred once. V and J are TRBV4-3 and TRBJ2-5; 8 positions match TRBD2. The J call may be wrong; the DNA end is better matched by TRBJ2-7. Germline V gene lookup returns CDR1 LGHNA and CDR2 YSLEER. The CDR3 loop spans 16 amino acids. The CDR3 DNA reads TGCGCCAGCAGCCAAGACCCCACTAGCGGAGCCTACGAGCAGTACTTC. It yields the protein CASSQDPTSGAYEQYF.

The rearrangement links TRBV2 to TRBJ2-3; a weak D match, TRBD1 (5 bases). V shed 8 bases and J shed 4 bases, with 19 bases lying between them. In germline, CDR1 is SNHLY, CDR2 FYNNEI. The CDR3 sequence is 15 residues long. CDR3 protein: CASDQRQIRPDTQYF. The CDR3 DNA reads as TGTGCCAGCGACCAACGACAGATCCGACCAGATACGCAGTATTTT. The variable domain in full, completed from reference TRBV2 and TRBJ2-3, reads EPEVTQTPSHQVTQMGQEVILRCVPISNHLYFYWYRQILGQKVEFLVSFYNNEISEKSEIFDDQFSVERPDGSNFTLKIRSTKLEDSAMYFCASDQRQIRPDTQYFGPGTRLTVL.

The CDR3 bases are TGTGCCAGCTCCTGGGACCTTAATTCACCCCTCCACTTT. Its protein product is CASSWDLNSPLHF. The V and J genes are TRBV27 and TRBJ1-6; D is possibly TRBD1 (5 bases). CDR1 and CDR2 from the germline V gene are MNHEY and SMNVEV (reference sequence). V lost 8 bases and J 6 bases, leaving 11 bases between the germline ends. The CDR3 runs 13 residues.

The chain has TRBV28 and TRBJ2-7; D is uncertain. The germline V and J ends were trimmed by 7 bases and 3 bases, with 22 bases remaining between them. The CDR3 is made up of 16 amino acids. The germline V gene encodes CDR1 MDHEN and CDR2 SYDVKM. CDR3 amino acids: CASTERAPNIDYEQYF. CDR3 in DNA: TGTGCCAGCACAGAGCGAGCCCCTAATATCGACTACGAGCAGTACTTC.

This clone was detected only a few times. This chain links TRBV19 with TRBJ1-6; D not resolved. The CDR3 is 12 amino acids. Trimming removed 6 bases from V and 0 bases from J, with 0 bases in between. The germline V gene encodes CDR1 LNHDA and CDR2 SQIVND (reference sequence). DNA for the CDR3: TGTGCCAGTAGCTCCTATAATTCACCCCTCCACTTT. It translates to CASSSYNSPLHF.

CDR3 in amino acids: CASSWTGEDGYTF. The CDR3 DNA is TGTGCCAGCAGTTGGACAGGGGAGGATGGCTACACCTTC. The V call is TRBV7-8, the J call TRBJ1-2; 9 positions agree with TRBD1. This CDR3 is built from 13 residues. The V segment lost 6 bases and the J segment 6 bases; nucleotides outside the gene matches: 5. CDR1 is SGHVS and CDR2 is FQNEAQ in the germline V gene.

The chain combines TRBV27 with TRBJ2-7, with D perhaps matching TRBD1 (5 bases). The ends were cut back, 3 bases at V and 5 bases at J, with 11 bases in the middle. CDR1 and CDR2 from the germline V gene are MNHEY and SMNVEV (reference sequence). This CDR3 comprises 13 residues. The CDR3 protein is CASSLAGNHEQYF. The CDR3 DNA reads TGTGCCAGCAGTTTGGCAGGGAATCACGAGCAGTACTTC.

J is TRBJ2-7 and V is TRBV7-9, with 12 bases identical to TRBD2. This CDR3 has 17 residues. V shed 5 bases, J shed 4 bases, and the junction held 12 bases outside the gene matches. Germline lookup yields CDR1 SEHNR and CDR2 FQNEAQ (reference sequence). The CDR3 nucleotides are TGTGCCAGCAGCGACTCCCTAGCGGGAGGGCCTGGTTACGAGCAGTACTTC. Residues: CASSDSLAGGPGYEQYF.

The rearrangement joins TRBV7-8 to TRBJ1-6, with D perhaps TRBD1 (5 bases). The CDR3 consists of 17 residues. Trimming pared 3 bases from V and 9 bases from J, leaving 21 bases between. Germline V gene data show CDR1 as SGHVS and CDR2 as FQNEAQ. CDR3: CASSLVRWTNSSSPLHF. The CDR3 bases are TGTGCCAGCAGCTTGGTCCGTTGGACAAACTCCAGTTCACCCCTCCACTTT. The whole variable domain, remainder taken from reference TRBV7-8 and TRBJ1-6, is GAGVSQSPRYKVAKRGQDVALRCDPISGHVSLFWYQQALGQGPEFLTYFQNEAQLDKSGLPSDRFFAERPEGSVSTLKIQRTQQEDSAVYLCASSLVRWTNSSSPLHFGNGTRLTVT.

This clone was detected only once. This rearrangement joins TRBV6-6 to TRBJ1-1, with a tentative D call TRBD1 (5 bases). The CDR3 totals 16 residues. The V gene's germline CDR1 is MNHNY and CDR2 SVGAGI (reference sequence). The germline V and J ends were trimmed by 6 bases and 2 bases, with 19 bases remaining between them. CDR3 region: CASSRPPGGINTEAFF. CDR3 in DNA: TGTGCCAGCAGCCGCCCTCCGGGGGGAATAAACACTGAAGCTTTCTTT.

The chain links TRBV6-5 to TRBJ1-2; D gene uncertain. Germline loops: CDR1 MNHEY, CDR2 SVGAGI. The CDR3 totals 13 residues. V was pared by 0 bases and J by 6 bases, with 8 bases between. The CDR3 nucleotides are TGTGCCAGCAGTTACTCGACTCAGAATGGCTACACCTTC. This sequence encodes CASSYSTQNGYTF.

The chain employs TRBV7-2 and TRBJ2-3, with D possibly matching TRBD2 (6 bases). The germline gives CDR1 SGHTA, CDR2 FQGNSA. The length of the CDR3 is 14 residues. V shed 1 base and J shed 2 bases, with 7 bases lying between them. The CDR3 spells CASSLGGNTDTQYF. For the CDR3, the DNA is TGTGCCAGCAGCTTAGGCGGGAACACAGATACGCAGTATTTT.

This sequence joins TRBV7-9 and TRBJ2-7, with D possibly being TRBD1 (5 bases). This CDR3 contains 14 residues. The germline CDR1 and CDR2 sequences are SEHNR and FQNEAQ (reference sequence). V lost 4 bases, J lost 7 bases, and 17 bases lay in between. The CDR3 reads CASSSPTAGEEQYF. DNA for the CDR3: TGTGCCAGCAGCTCACCGACAGCAGGTGAGGAGCAGTACTTC.

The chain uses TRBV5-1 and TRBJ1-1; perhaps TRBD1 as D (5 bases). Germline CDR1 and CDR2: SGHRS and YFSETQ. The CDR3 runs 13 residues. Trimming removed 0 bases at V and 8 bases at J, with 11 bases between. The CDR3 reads CASSLEPGAEAFF. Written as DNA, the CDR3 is TGCGCCAGCAGCTTGGAACCCGGGGCCGAAGCTTTCTTT.

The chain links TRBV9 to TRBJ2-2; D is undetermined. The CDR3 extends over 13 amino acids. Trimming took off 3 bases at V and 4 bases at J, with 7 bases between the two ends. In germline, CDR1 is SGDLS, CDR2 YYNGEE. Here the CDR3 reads CASSDSATGELFF. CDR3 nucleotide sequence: TGTGCCAGCAGCGATAGTGCCACCGGGGAGCTGTTTTTT.

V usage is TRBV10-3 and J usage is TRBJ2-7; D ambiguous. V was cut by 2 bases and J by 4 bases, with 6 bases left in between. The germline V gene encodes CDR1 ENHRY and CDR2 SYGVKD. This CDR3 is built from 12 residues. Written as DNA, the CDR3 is TGTGCCATCAGTGAGGTGGTTTACGAGCAGTACTTC. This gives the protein CAISEVVYEQYF.

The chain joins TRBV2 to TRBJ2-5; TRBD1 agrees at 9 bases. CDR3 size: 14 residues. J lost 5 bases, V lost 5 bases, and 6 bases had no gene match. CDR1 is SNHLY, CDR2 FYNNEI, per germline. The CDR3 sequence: CASSRGQGWETQYF. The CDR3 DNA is TGTGCCAGCAGTAGGGGACAGGGATGGGAGACCCAGTACTTC.

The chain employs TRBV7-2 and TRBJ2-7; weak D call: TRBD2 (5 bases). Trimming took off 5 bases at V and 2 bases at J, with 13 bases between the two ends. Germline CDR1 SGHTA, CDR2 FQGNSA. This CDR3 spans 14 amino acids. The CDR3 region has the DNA TGTGCCAGCAGCCTCGCGGACGGGACCTACGAGCAGTACTTC. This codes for CASSLADGTYEQYF.

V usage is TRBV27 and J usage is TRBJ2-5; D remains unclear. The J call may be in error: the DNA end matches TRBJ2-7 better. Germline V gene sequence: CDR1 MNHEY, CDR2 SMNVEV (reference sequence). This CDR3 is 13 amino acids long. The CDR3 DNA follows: TGTGCCAGTACCGGGCCGTGGCCCTACGAGCAGTACTTC. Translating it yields CASTGPWPYEQYF.

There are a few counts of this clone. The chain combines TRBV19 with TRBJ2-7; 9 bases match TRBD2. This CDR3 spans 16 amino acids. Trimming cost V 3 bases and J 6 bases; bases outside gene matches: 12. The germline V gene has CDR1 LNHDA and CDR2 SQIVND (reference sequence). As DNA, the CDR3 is TGTGCCAGTAGTATCCTCGGGGCTAGCGGGGCTAGCGAGCAGTACTTC. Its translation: CASSILGASGASEQYF.

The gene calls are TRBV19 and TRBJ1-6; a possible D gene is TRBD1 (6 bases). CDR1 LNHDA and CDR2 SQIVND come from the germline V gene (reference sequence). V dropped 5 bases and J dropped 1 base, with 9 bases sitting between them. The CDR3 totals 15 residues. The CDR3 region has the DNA TGTGCCAGTAGTTGGGGGCAGTCCTATAATTCACCCCTCCACTTT. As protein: CASSWGQSYNSPLHF.

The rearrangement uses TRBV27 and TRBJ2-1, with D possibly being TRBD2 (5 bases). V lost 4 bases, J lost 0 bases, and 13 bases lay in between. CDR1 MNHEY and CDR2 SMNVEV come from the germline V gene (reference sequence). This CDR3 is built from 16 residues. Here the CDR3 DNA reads TGTGCCAGCAGTTATTCGGGGTCTAGCTCCTACAATGAGCAGTTCTTC. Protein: CASSYSGSSSYNEQFF.

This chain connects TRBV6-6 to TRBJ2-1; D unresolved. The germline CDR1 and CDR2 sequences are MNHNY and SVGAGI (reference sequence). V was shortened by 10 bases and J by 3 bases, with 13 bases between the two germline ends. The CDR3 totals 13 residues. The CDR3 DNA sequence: TGTGCCACCCTAGGGTTTGACTACAATGAGCAGTTCTTC. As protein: CATLGFDYNEQFF.